The TCR beta chain under discussion was sequenced for a study of T-cell memory formation after mild COVID-19 (dated by TCRdb to the early 2020s). With regard to the full study: TCR sequence clusters from the two donors were found to be largely donor specific. In a couple of donors, T-cell clones that expanded and contracted after mild COVID-19 were followed by sequencing TCRalpha and TCRbeta repertoires longitudinally. Two young, previously healthy adult volunteers made up the cohort, one male and one female. Here is what the overall study found, with its caveats: The study included only a couple of mild cases, and larger cohorts that include severe cases with pre-infection samples were judged to be necessary. Some responding clones were detected in pre-infection memory, which suggested that pre-existing cross-reactive memory T cells had joined the SARS-CoV-2 response. Contracting CD4+ clones appeared mostly in the CM and EM memory subsets, whereas CD8+ clones were enriched in EMRA. Whether the second-wave clones peaking on day 37 were SARS-CoV-2 specific was not confirmed. From day 15 to 85, contracting clones showed balanced CD4/CD8 phenotypes, whereas a second wave of clones that expanded from day 15 to 37 leaned towards CD4+.

Sequencing was performed on an Illumina NovaSeq 6000. TCRalpha and TCRbeta cDNA libraries were constructed by 5'RACE with constant-segment primers, with sample barcodes and unique molecular identifiers being introduced. RNA was extracted from every sample with Trizol reagent. Library amplification was performed in two PCR steps, and a second sample barcode and Illumina TruSeq adapters were introduced in the second step. Libraries were sequenced on an Illumina NovaSeq with 2 x 150 bp paired-end reads. The study's own analysis went as follows. The reads were demultiplexed and collapsed into UMI-guided consensus sequences using migec v1.2.7. Using mixcr v2.1.11, the UMI consensuses were aligned to TRA and TRB V and J templates and assembled into clonotypes. A clonotype was counted as expanded or contracted only when both edgeR and NoisET called the clonotype significant, with the noise models trained on biological replicates. edgeR calls used a false discovery rate-adjusted p below 0.01 and a log2 fold-change threshold of 1. As an exploratory analysis of dynamics, max-normalized trajectories of the 1000 most abundant clonotypes were examined with PCA combined with hierarchical clustering. Separately sequenced CD4+ and CD8+ repertoires were used to assign the CD4 or CD8 phenotype of responding clones. The raw public data were reprocessed by TCRdb itself: fastp quality trimming at Q25, MiXCR clonotype calling, in-frame beta chains only. Each record represents a unique CDR3 protein, reported with the most common genes and DNA among its rows. The V and J calls shown here were made by TCRdb, not taken from the authors' results. The sample table lists a few hundred thousand distinct CDR3 sequences, roughly 19% of them with a count of one. Roughly 21% of the sample is held by the ten biggest clonotypes.

Trimming leaves V shorter by 7 bases and J shorter by 7 bases, with the junction holding 7 bases beyond the gene matches. The CDR3 goes from the cysteine to the phenylalanine over 16 residues. Kept here is only the CDR3 DNA, which spans 48 bases and is read in frame from base 1. The germline V gene yields KGHDR for CDR1 and SFDVKD for CDR2. As to this clonotype: Its target antigen remains unknown. No base qualities exist here, and no much larger clone lies one base off it.

Ficoll-Paque density gradient centrifugation was used to isolate PBMCs. The chain links TRBV24-1 with TRBJ2-1, with 15 middle bases fitting TRBD2. The TCR originated in a man aged 18 to 29 who had mild COVID-19 (a few samples of this study predate the infection). The sample titles of this study are shuffled in the database, so cell type and time point are left out; the donor was told from shared clones. The sequenced material came from PBMCs or a T cell subset sorted from them (not recorded which). The CDR3 protein: CATSNGLAGGRNEQFF. In nucleotide form, the sequence is TGTGCCACCAGCAACGGACTAGCGGGGGGGCGGAATGAGCAGTTCTTC.